This record looks at one T cell receptor beta chain sequence and its context. Its antigen is not identified. This entry is derived from a study of T cell responses to AZD1222 COVID-19 vaccine. The study, taken as a whole, reports: Donors were largely white British and mainly female; clonal diversity was possibly underestimated. All repertoire sampling was performed exclusively after the peak T cell response.

V was cut by 5 bases and J by 5 bases, with 6 bases left in between. CDR3 length: 11 amino acids. The V gene's germline CDR1 is DFQATT and CDR2 SNEGSKA (reference sequence). Assay: immunoSEQ multiplex PCR; the TCRdb copy retains only in-frame clones and omits some. The data show some 120,000 clones, with approximately 85% seen just once and around 20% held by the top ten. This TCR was sampled from an adult in good health. This chain joins TRBV20-1 and TRBJ1-4; D is undetermined. Sequencing was performed on peripheral blood, taken on day 0 of MenACWY control vaccination. The CDR3 nucleotides are TGCAGTGCTTCCCAAAATGAAAAACTGTTTTTT. Translation gives CSASQNEKLFF.